This is a list of T cell receptor beta chains from one sample in a study of PD-L1 blockade in urothelial cancer. Profiled with immunoSEQ multiplex PCR; TCRdb holds only in-frame clones, not every one. This table has some 41,000 clones, 83% appearing once. The specimen comprised PBMCs, sampled around atezolizumab (anti-PD-L1) treatment. These receptors were collected from a man aged 55 to 70 with urothelial cancer. Each CDR3 is given with its conserved first and last residue. Fields, in order: clone size, D gene, V gene, J gene, CDR3 DNA, CDR3 protein. The D gene is left open where the match is weak. The size entry is marked missing in some rows and otherwise reads once, few, many or a size class.

.	.	TRBV5-6	TRBJ2-5	TGTGCCAGCAGCTGGGTCGGGGTGCCGCACCAAGAGACCCAGTACTTC	CASSWVGVPHQETQYF
few	TRBD1	TRBV6-5	TRBJ1-3	TGTGCCACAGGACAGGCGAACTCTGGAAACACCATATATTTT	CATGQANSGNTIYF
.	.	TRBV10-2	TRBJ2-3	TGCGCCAGCAGTGAGTCTGAGGCAGATACGCAGTATTTT	CASSESEADTQYF
once	TRBD1	TRBV5-4	TRBJ2-2	TGTGCCAGCAGCTGGGGACAGGGGAGGGCCGGGGAGCTGTTTTTT	CASSWGQGRAGELFF
once	.	TRBV14	TRBJ1-5	TGTGCCATCGGTGGACAGAACAATCAGCCCCAGCATTTT	CAIGGQNNQPQHF
.	TRBD1	TRBV27	TRBJ1-1	TGTGCCAGCAGCGAACAGGGGGCATGGGACGCTTTCTTT	CASSEQGAWDAFF
.	.	TRBV15	TRBJ1-5	TGTGCCACCAGCAGGGAACAGGGAAGCAATCAGCCCCAGCATTTT	CATSREQGSNQPQHF
.	TRBD2	TRBV6-1	TRBJ2-1	TGTGCCAGCAGTGATAGGCGGGGGGACCTTTACAATGAGCAGTTCTTC	CASSDRRGDLYNEQFF
.	TRBD2	TRBV13	TRBJ2-3	TGTGCCAGCAGCTTAGGTCTAGCGGGGGGCACAGATACGCAGTATTTT	CASSLGLAGGTDTQYF
.	.	TRBV5-4	TRBJ2-7	TGTGCCAGCAGCACGCCCGGACAGAGCTACGAGCAGTACTTC	CASSTPGQSYEQYF
.	TRBD1	TRBV7-6	TRBJ1-4	TGTGCCAGCAGCTTAGAACAGGGGTTAGCTAATGAAAAACTGTTTTTT	CASSLEQGLANEKLFF
.	TRBD1	TRBV15	TRBJ1-1	TGTGCCACCAGCAGGGACAGGGGTACTAACACTGAAGCTTTCTTT	CATSRDRGTNTEAFF
.	.	TRBV30	TRBJ2-4	TGTGCCTGGGGCCAGGGGGGAGGAAACATTCAGTACTTC	CAWGQGGGNIQYF
.	TRBD1	TRBV5-6	TRBJ2-7	TGTGCCAGCAGCTTGGCTCCGGGACAGGGTCCGTACGAGCAGTACTTC	CASSLAPGQGPYEQYF
.	.	TRBV28	TRBJ1-5	TGTGCCAGCAGTTTATGGCCGGGAGGGGGATCGGGGGATCAGCCCCAGCATTTT	CASSLWPGGGSGDQPQHF
.	.	TRBV30	TRBJ2-3	TGTGCCTGGAGTGTACGAGACTTCGCAGATACGCAGTATTTT	CAWSVRDFADTQYF
.	.	TRBV4-1	TRBJ1-5	TGCGCCAGCAGCCGCCTTTCAGGTAGCAATCAGCCCCAGCATTTT	CASSRLSGSNQPQHF
.	.	TRBV7-8	TRBJ2-7	TGTGCCAGCAGCAGGACAGAGATTTCCTACGAGCAGTACTTC	CASSRTEISYEQYF
.	.	TRBV2	TRBJ1-2	TGTGCCAGCAGCCCAACCCCCCCCAGGGGTGCCTATGGCTACACCTTC	CASSPTPPRGAYGYTF
.	.	TRBV9	TRBJ1-4	TGTGCCAGCGCCCGGGACCGGGGGAATGAAAAACTGTTTTTT	CASARDRGNEKLFF
once	TRBD2	TRBV6-5	TRBJ2-1	TGTGCCAGCAGTTCCCCTAGCGGGGGGGCGGGTGAGCAGTTCTTC	CASSSPSGGAGEQFF
.	.	TRBV2	TRBJ2-1	TGTGCCAGCAGTGAGCTCAGGGCAACTAATGAGCAGTTCTTC	CASSELRATNEQFF
.	TRBD2	TRBV4-1	TRBJ2-1	TGCGCCAGCAGCCAAGATATGAGCGGGGGGGTCCATGAGCAGTTCTTC	CASSQDMSGGVHEQFF
.	.	TRBV7-2	TRBJ1-1	TGTGCCAGCAGCTTACTTGGAGGACGGACGACTGAAGCTTTCTTT	CASSLLGGRTTEAFF
once	.	TRBV19	TRBJ2-5	TGTGCCAGTAGTACCCCCGGGACTTTACAAGAGACCCAGTACTTC	CASSTPGTLQETQYF
.	.	TRBV28	TRBJ1-2	TGTGCCAGCAGTACCTCGGGGGAAAACTATGGCTACACCTTC	CASSTSGENYGYTF
once	.	TRBV7-6	TRBJ2-7	TGTGCCAGCAGCCTCGGAGGTGTGAGCTCCTACGAGCAGTACTTC	CASSLGGVSSYEQYF
.	TRBD1	TRBV9	TRBJ1-1	TGTGCCAGCAGCCCCCGGATCGGGCAGGGGGTGAACACTGAAGCTTTCTTT	CASSPRIGQGVNTEAFF
.	TRBD1	TRBV28	TRBJ1-4	TGTGCCAGCAGTACCGACAGGGACGGTGGACGGACAACTAATGAAAAACTGTTTTTT	CASSTDRDGGRTTNEKLFF
once	TRBD1	TRBV18	TRBJ2-4	TGTGCCAGCTCACCACTCGGGACAGGGGGTGACATTCAGTACTTC	CASSPLGTGGDIQYF
few	.	TRBV6-5	TRBJ2-5	TGTGCCAGCAGTCACAGGGACATGAGGGAGACCCAGTACTTC	CASSHRDMRETQYF
.	TRBD1	TRBV9	TRBJ2-3	TGTGCCAGCAGCGTCACAGGGGTAGTGACAGATACGCAGTATTTT	CASSVTGVVTDTQYF
.	.	TRBV19	TRBJ1-4	TGTGCCAGTAGTATCGTCTCTCTCGTTGGCCGTAATGAAAAACTGTTTTTT	CASSIVSLVGRNEKLFF
.	TRBD1	TRBV6-6	TRBJ2-7	TGTGCCAGCAGAAACAGGGGGCGTACCTACGAGCAGTACTTC	CASRNRGRTYEQYF
.	TRBD1	TRBV7-9	TRBJ2-7	TGTGCCAGCAGCTTAGAGGGACAGCCAAGCTCCTACGAGCAGTACTTC	CASSLEGQPSSYEQYF
.	.	TRBV18	TRBJ1-4	TGTGCCAGCTCGAGGGCGGCTAATGAAAAACTGTTTTTT	CASSRAANEKLFF
.	.	TRBV7-2	TRBJ2-7	TGTGCCAGCAGCTCGACAGCTTACTACGAGCAGTACTTC	CASSSTAYYEQYF
.	.	TRBV29-1	TRBJ2-6	TGCAGCGTAAAAAACGAGGGGGCCAACGTCCTGACTTTC	CSVKNEGANVLTF
.	.	TRBV5-1	TRBJ2-7	TGCGCCAGCAGCTTGGAAGCCGAGCAGTACTTC	CASSLEAEQYF
.	.	TRBV2	TRBJ2-5	TGTGCCAGCGGCGGGACGGTCGTCCAAGAGACCCAGTACTTC	CASGGTVVQETQYF
.	TRBD1	TRBV6-1	TRBJ1-4	TGTGCCAGCAGTGTACCCGGGACAGGGGGTGAAAAACTGTTTTTT	CASSVPGTGGEKLFF
.	.	TRBV2	TRBJ1-2	TGTGCCAGCAGTGAAACCCCTCGCTCGGTTGGCTACACCTTC	CASSETPRSVGYTF
once	.	TRBV15	TRBJ2-7	TGTGCCACCAGCAGAGGCAGTCCCCCCACGGAGCAGTACTTC	CATSRGSPPTEQYF
.	TRBD1	TRBV5-1	TRBJ2-2	TGCGCCAGCAGCATCCGGGGGACAGGGACCACCGGGGAGCTGTTTTTT	CASSIRGTGTTGELFF
.	.	TRBV28	TRBJ1-4	TGTGCCAGTGGGCCCCGGGAAAAACTGTTTTTT	CASGPREKLFF
.	.	TRBV5-5	TRBJ1-1	TGTGCCAGCAGCTTGAAGGGGATCCCTGAAGCTTTCTTT	CASSLKGIPEAFF
.	.	TRBV10-3	TRBJ2-3	TGTGCCATCAGTGATCCCCTCAGACAGGAAGGAACAGATACGCAGTATTTT	CAISDPLRQEGTDTQYF
few	.	TRBV18	TRBJ1-1	TGTGCCAGCTCACCGGCGAGAGGTCAGAAGGACACTGAAGCTTTCTTT	CASSPARGQKDTEAFF
.	TRBD2	TRBV18	TRBJ2-3	TGTGCCAGCTCACCTAGCGGGGGGGCCGTTAGGACAGATACGCAGTATTTT	CASSPSGGAVRTDTQYF
once	TRBD1	TRBV25-1	TRBJ2-5	TGTGCCATTGGGGACAGCAACCAAGAGACCCAGTACTTC	CAIGDSNQETQYF
.	.	TRBV5-1	TRBJ1-3	TGCGCCAGCAGCGGGGAGGGTGCTGGAAACACCATATATTTT	CASSGEGAGNTIYF
.	.	TRBV29-1	TRBJ1-1	TGCAGCGTTGGAATCGGGTTAGGTACTGAAGCTTTCTTT	CSVGIGLGTEAFF